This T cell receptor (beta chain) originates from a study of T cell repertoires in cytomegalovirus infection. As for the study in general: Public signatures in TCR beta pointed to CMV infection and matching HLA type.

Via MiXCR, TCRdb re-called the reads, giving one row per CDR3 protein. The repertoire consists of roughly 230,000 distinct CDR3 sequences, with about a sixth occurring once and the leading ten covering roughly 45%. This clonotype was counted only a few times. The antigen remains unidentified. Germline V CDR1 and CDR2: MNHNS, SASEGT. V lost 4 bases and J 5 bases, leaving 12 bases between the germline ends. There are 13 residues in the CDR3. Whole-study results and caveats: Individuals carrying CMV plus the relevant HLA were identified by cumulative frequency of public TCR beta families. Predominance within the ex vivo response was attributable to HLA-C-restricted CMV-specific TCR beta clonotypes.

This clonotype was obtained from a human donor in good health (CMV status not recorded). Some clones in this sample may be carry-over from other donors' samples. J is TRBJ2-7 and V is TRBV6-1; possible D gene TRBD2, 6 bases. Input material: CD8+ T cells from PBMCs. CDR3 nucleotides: TGTGCCAGCAGTGGACTAGAGCGCGACGAGCAGTACTTC. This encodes CASSGLERDEQYF.